This entry is about one T cell receptor beta chain. This sample is part of a study of blood T cell repertoires in COVID-19. Background on the study: Donors in the United States, Italy and Spain gave samples during acute or convalescent COVID-19. The analysed material was cDNA or gDNA that came from T cells, B-cell-depleted T cells, or PBMCs.

In the authors' methods: The authors estimated nucleated cell counts from reference gene primer amplification. Clones were read by immunoSEQ multiplex PCR, and TCRdb kept only the in-frame ones, dropping some. That table gives V, J and clone size, and the DNA gave D and trimming. The table shows approximately 280,000 clones, with approximately 85% occurring only once. Input material: peripheral blood. The sequence was collected from an older woman with acute or convalescent COVID-19.

In nucleotides, the CDR3 is TGTGCCAGCAGTGAATTTGCCGGGGGGCGGGTGAACACTGAAGCTTTCTTT. This translates into CASSEFAGGRVNTEAFF. V is TRBV6-1 and J is TRBJ1-1, with D possibly matching TRBD1 (6 bases). V was cut by 2 bases and J by 0 bases, with 16 bases left in between. The CDR3 runs 17 residues. Looked up from germline, CDR1 is MNHNS and CDR2 is SASEGT.